This is a list of T cell receptor beta chains from one sample in a study of T cell responses to AZD1222 COVID-19 vaccine. The protocol was immunoSEQ multiplex PCR, while the TCRdb copy is restricted to in-frame clones and leaves out a portion. The table records 130,000 to 150,000 clones, around nine tenths of them present only once. Here the sequenced sample was peripheral blood, taken on day 0 of AZD1222 vaccination. These receptors were taken from an adult in good health. Both conserved end residues are part of each CDR3. Each record gives: V gene, J gene, CDR3 protein.

v_call: TRBV27
j_call: TRBJ1-1
cdr3_aa: CASSTRDTGNTEAFF

v_call: TRBV18
j_call: TRBJ1-1
cdr3_aa: CASSPTSPNTEAFF

v_call: TRBV19
j_call: TRBJ2-5
cdr3_aa: CASSIPRGGPQETQYF

v_call: TRBV11-2
j_call: TRBJ1-2
cdr3_aa: CASSPGGGFYGYTF

v_call: TRBV18
j_call: TRBJ2-2
cdr3_aa: CASSPAGLQLFF

v_call: TRBV29-1
j_call: TRBJ1-5
cdr3_aa: CSVSDEDQPQHF

v_call: TRBV9
j_call: TRBJ2-1
cdr3_aa: CASKGVSSYNEQFF

v_call: TRBV12-3/TRBV12-4
j_call: TRBJ2-2
cdr3_aa: CASSPSAIGELFF

v_call: TRBV28
j_call: TRBJ2-7
cdr3_aa: CASSLSLGPGTSGSYEQYF

v_call: TRBV5-1
j_call: TRBJ1-1
cdr3_aa: CASSLPPNTEAFF

v_call: TRBV5-4
j_call: TRBJ1-1
cdr3_aa: CASRRSGYLNTEAFF

v_call: TRBV25-1
j_call: TRBJ2-5
cdr3_aa: CASSELSRKTQYF

v_call: TRBV5-1
j_call: TRBJ2-1
cdr3_aa: CASTPLNSGSSYNEQFF

v_call: TRBV28
j_call: TRBJ1-2
cdr3_aa: CASSEGANYGYTF

v_call: TRBV4-1
j_call: TRBJ2-1
cdr3_aa: CASSQPPGGSYNEQFF

v_call: TRBV18
j_call: TRBJ2-5
cdr3_aa: CASSQEETQYF

v_call: TRBV5-6
j_call: TRBJ2-3
cdr3_aa: CASSPWDRRTDTQYF

v_call: TRBV28
j_call: TRBJ1-1
cdr3_aa: CAGRRTVNTEAFF

v_call: TRBV9
j_call: TRBJ1-6
cdr3_aa: CASSVGGDNSPLHF

v_call: TRBV15
j_call: TRBJ1-1
cdr3_aa: CATSRRDREKGEAFF

v_call: TRBV5-1
j_call: TRBJ2-2
cdr3_aa: CASSLGTSGTTGELFF

v_call: TRBV25-1
j_call: TRBJ1-1
cdr3_aa: CASSEWEGNVNTEAFF

v_call: TRBV4-1
j_call: TRBJ2-7
cdr3_aa: CASSRSGDSYEQYF

v_call: TRBV5-5
j_call: TRBJ1-5
cdr3_aa: CASSLQGYQPQHF

v_call: TRBV5-1
j_call: TRBJ2-2
cdr3_aa: CASSLLQGNTGELFF

v_call: TRBV27
j_call: TRBJ2-1
cdr3_aa: CASSRLGTGGGEQFF

v_call: TRBV28
j_call: TRBJ1-1
cdr3_aa: CASSLTGGFTEAFF

v_call: TRBV6-5
j_call: TRBJ2-3
cdr3_aa: CASRLELGSTDTQYF

v_call: TRBV15
j_call: TRBJ2-2
cdr3_aa: CATSRGRNGRTGELFF

v_call: TRBV7-2
j_call: TRBJ1-2
cdr3_aa: CASSSTGRENYGYTF

v_call: TRBV15
j_call: TRBJ1-5
cdr3_aa: CATSQDGGNQPQHF

v_call: TRBV19
j_call: TRBJ2-5
cdr3_aa: CASSPGLAPWQETQYF

v_call: TRBV3-1/TRBV3-2
j_call: TRBJ2-2
cdr3_aa: CASSQGQNTGELFF

v_call: TRBV7-9
j_call: TRBJ1-3
cdr3_aa: CASSVDRNSGNTIYF

v_call: TRBV28
j_call: TRBJ2-1
cdr3_aa: CASSPIGGTRQFF

v_call: TRBV24-1
j_call: TRBJ2-1
cdr3_aa: CATSEPEVAGNGGIYNEQFF

v_call: TRBV27
j_call: TRBJ1-2
cdr3_aa: CASSLGTGGTYGYTF

v_call: TRBV5-1
j_call: TRBJ1-5
cdr3_aa: CASSLQGDGNQPQHF

v_call: TRBV5-4
j_call: TRBJ1-2
cdr3_aa: CASSSDSYGYTF

v_call: TRBV7-2
j_call: TRBJ1-5
cdr3_aa: CASSERGFQPQHF

v_call: TRBV10-2
j_call: TRBJ2-3
cdr3_aa: CASRGTSGRADTQYF